This TCR beta chain stems from a study of post-analysis software for immune sequencing data (dated by TCRdb to the mid-2010s). With regard to the full study: Disease courses on record covered relapsing-remitting, secondary progressive and progressive-relapsing multiple sclerosis, though some patients had no subtype annotation. The patient repertoires were compared against 11 previously published healthy control repertoires obtained from donors aged roughly 6 to 25 years. A subset of samples was prepared in parallel using single-end sample barcoding, then pooled and co-amplified after Illumina adapter ligation. Broad study findings and their caveats: Normalized Chao1 diversity was significantly lower in multiple sclerosis patients than controls, suggesting substantial peripheral T-cell clonal expansion. Strong co-clustering of samples prepared in the same batch was shown by direct clustering with F measure, prompting a batch-effect correction. Significantly higher frequencies in patients than in controls were found for several TRBV segments, including TRBV5-6, TRBV5-1 and TRBV20-1. The multiple sclerosis patient group was slightly younger than the control group.

The method behind the library was PCR. Sequencing took place on an Illumina HiSeq 2500. To reduce PCR and sequencing biases, unique molecular identifiers were built into the TCR beta cDNA libraries. Every 1 to 10 million input T cells yielded 500,000 or so cDNA molecules, meaning each molecule approximated one T cell. The same protocol used for the earlier healthy control dataset was applied to prepare and sequence the patient libraries. Samples belonging to the same batch were prepared together, multiplexed and sequenced on a shared HiSeq lane. Concerning the study's data processing: MIGEC was used to process the raw barcoded reads, and molecular identifier groups with only a single read were discarded before consensus assembly and CDR3 extraction. VDJtools was used for post-analysis of the clonotype tables, with diversity normalized by down-sampling every dataset to the smallest sample size. To correct batch-related cross-sample contamination, repertoire overlap clustering matched CDR3 amino acid sequences but not nucleotide sequences. TCRdb redid the processing of the public reads, applying fastp at Q25 and MiXCR, and retained in-frame beta chains. A single entry per CDR3 protein holds the most common genes and DNA from its merged rows. TCRdb, not the original authors, processed these V and J calls. Here the sample has about 500,000 distinct CDR3 sequences; under 55% occur a single time. Clones ranked in the top ten supply about 12% of the sample.

To demonstrate the VDJtools post-analysis software, the study profiled TCR beta repertoires from the peripheral blood of about 13 young patients with multiple sclerosis. The multiple sclerosis patients were children and adolescents ranging in age from about 6 to 16 years. From the cysteine through the phenylalanine, the CDR3 covers 15 amino acids. Solely the CDR3 DNA is kept, with 45 bases framed from the first base. Germline trimming amounts to 5 bases on V and 2 bases on J, with 6 as the count of junction bases outside the gene matches. CDR1 and CDR2, per the germline V gene, are SGHTA and FQGNSA. As to this clonotype: Its antigen target is currently unknown. No much larger clone exists at a distance of one base, and base qualities are not known.

The V and J genes are TRBV7-2 and TRBJ2-7, with 10 bases matching TRBD2. What was sequenced was blood. The receptor was derived from a girl aged 10-17 years with multiple sclerosis. The nucleotides are TGTGCCAGCAGCGGGGAGCGGGAGGGCCCCTACGAGCAGTACTTC. It specifies CASSGEREGPYEQYF.